This is a list of T cell receptor beta chains from one sample in a study of shared clonotypes between healthy human individuals. Generated by immunoSEQ multiplex PCR, the TCRdb table keeps only in-frame clones and is missing some. The sample holds a few million clones; approximately 94% are singletons and the top ten take 0.13% to 0.15%. The sequenced sample consisted of naive CD4+ T cells sorted from blood. The receptor set was obtained from a man younger than 35 in good health. Both conserved end residues are part of each CDR3. A D gene is named only where the DNA matches it firmly. Some rows mark clone size as missing; the rest say once, few, many or name a class of expanded clone.

d_gene,j_gene,v_gene,abundance,CDR3nt,CDR3aa
NA,TRBJ1-1,TRBV5-1,NA,TGCGCCAGCAGCTTGACAGGATACATTGAAGCTTTCTTT,CASSLTGYIEAFF
TRBD2,TRBJ2-1,TRBV19,NA,TGTGCCAGTAGTATGGAAGCGGGGGTACACAATGAGCAGTTCTTC,CASSMEAGVHNEQFF
NA,TRBJ1-6,TRBV6-1,NA,TGTGCCAGCAGTGTGGGGAACTCACCCCTCCACTTT,CASSVGNSPLHF
NA,TRBJ2-7,TRBV2,NA,TGTGCCAGCAGTGAAGACCTCTACGAGCAGTACTTC,CASSEDLYEQYF
NA,TRBJ2-7,TRBV6-1,NA,TGTGCCAGCAGTGGACTACCCTTTTACGAGCAGTACTTC,CASSGLPFYEQYF
TRBD2,TRBJ2-3,TRBV10-3,NA,TGTGCCATCAGGAAAATAGCGGGAGGGGTAGATACGCAGTATTTT,CAIRKIAGGVDTQYF
TRBD2,TRBJ2-7,TRBV7-2,NA,TGTGCCAGCAGCCTCGGACTAGAATCCTACGAGCAGTACTTC,CASSLGLESYEQYF
NA,TRBJ2-3,TRBV18,once,TGTGCCAGCTCATCAGCTACACCTAGCACAGATACGCAGTATTTT,CASSSATPSTDTQYF
NA,TRBJ2-1,TRBV7-9,NA,TGTGCCAGCAGCTTAGACGGACTGGAGTACAATGAGCAGTTCTTC,CASSLDGLEYNEQFF
TRBD1,TRBJ2-7,TRBV11-2,NA,TGTGCCAGCAGCCCCGCCGGGACAGGGACAAGGGTGGAGCAGTACTTC,CASSPAGTGTRVEQYF
NA,TRBJ2-5,TRBV14,NA,TGTGCCAGCAAAGAGGGTCTCCAAGAGACCCAGTACTTC,CASKEGLQETQYF
TRBD1,TRBJ1-2,TRBV28,NA,TGTGCCAGCAGTTCACGGACAGGGAACAACTATGGCTACACCTTC,CASSSRTGNNYGYTF
NA,TRBJ1-4,TRBV4-1,few,TGCGCCAGCAGCCCGTACCAGACTAATGAAAAACTGTTTTTT,CASSPYQTNEKLFF
NA,TRBJ1-5,TRBV7-8,NA,TGTGCCAGCAGCCATTTCACCGGGGACAGCAATCAGCCCCAGCATTTT,CASSHFTGDSNQPQHF
NA,TRBJ1-5,TRBV18,NA,TGTGCCAGCTCACCAGGGTATAGCAATCAGCCCCAGCATTTT,CASSPGYSNQPQHF
NA,TRBJ1-6,TRBV10-3,NA,TGTGCCACTCGCCTGACGGCAGAAAATTCACCCCTCCACTTT,CATRLTAENSPLHF
NA,TRBJ1-5,TRBV10-3,NA,TGTGCCATCAGTCGGGGGCGATCAGTCAATCTGAGCAATCAGCCCCAGCATTTT,CAISRGRSVNLSNQPQHF
NA,TRBJ2-2,TRBV11-3,NA,TGTGCCAGCAGCTTAGGAGGGGTAGTGTTTTTT,CASSLGGVVFF
NA,TRBJ1-5,TRBV5-1,NA,TGCGCCAGCAGCCAGGGGCCCGCGGGGGATCAGCCCCAGCATTTT,CASSQGPAGDQPQHF
NA,TRBJ1-1,TRBV19,NA,TGTGCCATCTCCGGGGGGCCATCCTTGACGAACACTGAAGCTTTCTTT,CAISGGPSLTNTEAFF
NA,TRBJ2-1,TRBV6-5,NA,TGTGCCAGCAGCCGTCGCGGCAATGAGCAGTTCTTC,CASSRRGNEQFF
NA,TRBJ1-5,TRBV7-2,NA,TGTGCCAGCAGCTTAGTGGGAATGGGCAATCAGCCCCAGCATTTT,CASSLVGMGNQPQHF
NA,TRBJ1-1,TRBV28,NA,TGTGCCAGCAGTTCCGAGACAGTGGGGAAATCTGAAGCTTTCTTT,CASSSETVGKSEAFF
TRBD2,TRBJ2-1,TRBV7-2,NA,TGTGCCAGCAGCCGGGTCACTAGCGGGAGCTACAATGAGCAGTTCTTC,CASSRVTSGSYNEQFF
TRBD2,TRBJ2-7,TRBV5-4,NA,TGTGCCAGCAGCTCGGGACTAGCGGGAGTGAGGCGGCCCGAGCAGTACTTC,CASSSGLAGVRRPEQYF
NA,TRBJ1-6,TRBV5-1,NA,TGCGCCAGCAGCCCTGCAGTCTCTTGGGCGGAGGGTAGTTCACCCCTCCACTTT,CASSPAVSWAEGSSPLHF
NA,TRBJ1-5,TRBV9,NA,TGTGCCAGCAGCGTAGGGCTGGGCGGTGGGCCCCAGCATTTT,CASSVGLGGGPQHF
TRBD1,TRBJ1-5,TRBV30,NA,TGTGCCTGGAGCGCCGGACAGGATAGCAATCAGCCCCAGCATTTT,CAWSAGQDSNQPQHF
NA,TRBJ1-2,TRBV28,NA,TGTGCCACGCGGACTGGGGTTCCCTATGGCTACACCTTC,CATRTGVPYGYTF
TRBD2,TRBJ2-2,TRBV19,once,TGTGCCAGTAGTATAACTAGCGGGAGGGTCAACACCGGGGAGCTGTTTTTT,CASSITSGRVNTGELFF